This is a list of T cell receptor beta chains from one sample in a study of T cell responses to AZD1222 COVID-19 vaccine. The repertoire was sequenced with immunoSEQ multiplex PCR; TCRdb's copy has only in-frame clones and lacks some. The sample shows 97,000 or so clones, about 89% of them seen only once. The sample consisted of peripheral blood, taken 28 days after the second AZD1222 dose. Receptors were obtained from an adult who received the AZD1222 COVID-19 vaccine. The CDR3 runs from the conserved cysteine through the conserved F or W. D genes are given only for firm matches. Expanded clones are given a class, and other clones once, few, many or no size at all.

abundance | d_gene | j_gene | v_gene | CDR3nt | CDR3aa
. | . | TRBJ1-3 | TRBV11-3 | TGTGCCAGCAGCTTGGGCAGGGGCTCTGGAAACACCATATATTTT | CASSLGRGSGNTIYF
. | TRBD1 | TRBJ2-5 | TRBV2 | TGTGCCAGCAGTGAAACAGGGGGCAGCGAGACCCAGTACTTC | CASSETGGSETQYF
. | TRBD2 | TRBJ2-7 | TRBV19 | TGTGCCAGTAGTGAGAGCGGGGGGTCTACGAGGCAGTACTTC | CASSESGGSTRQYF
. | . | TRBJ1-5 | TRBV2 | TGTGCCAGCAAAGGGCCAGGCGTAAGAAATCAGCCCCAGCATTTT | CASKGPGVRNQPQHF
. | TRBD1 | TRBJ1-4 | TRBV19 | TGTGCCAGCCTATCTGGGACAGTCAATGAAAAACTGTTTTTT | CASLSGTVNEKLFF
. | . | TRBJ1-4 | TRBV7-6 | TGTGCCAGCAGCTTAGAGTCCACCCGAACTTCCACTAATGAAAAACTGTTTTTT | CASSLESTRTSTNEKLFF
. | . | TRBJ2-3 | TRBV5-4 | TGTGCCAGCAGCTTGGATGGCGGCTCTAGCACAGATACGCAGTATTTT | CASSLDGGSSTDTQYF
. | . | TRBJ1-1 | TRBV9 | TGTGCCAGCAGCGTAGATCTTGTGAACACTGAAGCTTTCTTT | CASSVDLVNTEAFF
. | . | TRBJ2-2 | TRBV24-1 | TGTGCCACCCAGGACAGACGGGGGGAGCTGTTTTTT | CATQDRRGELFF
. | TRBD2 | TRBJ2-1 | TRBV28 | TGTGCCAGCAGTTCTAGCGGGGACTACAATGAGCAGTTCTTC | CASSSSGDYNEQFF
. | TRBD1 | TRBJ2-2 | TRBV29-1 | TGCAGCGTTTACAGGGGAGAAACCGGGGAGCTGTTTTTT | CSVYRGETGELFF
. | TRBD1 | TRBJ2-4 | TRBV5-8 | TGTGCCAGCAGCCCCGGACAGGGGACAGCCAAAAACATTCAGTACTTC | CASSPGQGTAKNIQYF
. | TRBD2 | TRBJ2-5 | TRBV4-3 | TGCGCCAGCAGCCACCATGGGGGTAGCGGGAGCAGAAAGACCCAGTACTTC | CASSHHGGSGSRKTQYF
. | . | TRBJ1-1 | TRBV28 | TGTGCCAGCAGTTTAAGGCCAGGAGGGACTGAAGCTTTCTTT | CASSLRPGGTEAFF
. | . | TRBJ2-2 | TRBV11-2 | TGTGCCAGCAGCCCAGGGGGGTTGACCACCGGGGAGCTGTTTTTT | CASSPGGLTTGELFF
. | . | TRBJ1-5 | TRBV27 | TGTGCCAGCAGGTCAGGCTACCAGCCCCAGCATTTT | CASRSGYQPQHF
. | . | TRBJ1-4 | TRBV24-1 | TGTGCCACCAGTGAGGGGAGGACAACTAATGAAAAACTGTTTTTT | CATSEGRTTNEKLFF
. | . | TRBJ1-1 | TRBV11-1 | TGTGCCAGCAGCTTATCCCCCTCTGGCACTGAAGCTTTCTTT | CASSLSPSGTEAFF
few | . | TRBJ1-6 | TRBV27 | TGTGCCAGCAGTTTATACCTAAACTATAATTCACCCCTCCACTTT | CASSLYLNYNSPLHF
. | TRBD1 | TRBJ1-4 | TRBV11-2 | TGTGCCAGCAGCCGAGGACAGGGGGCCTTTAATGAAAAACTGTTTTTT | CASSRGQGAFNEKLFF
. | . | TRBJ2-5 | TRBV21-1 | TGTGCCAGCAGCAAAGAAGACCTGATGAGCGGGAGGGAAGAGACCCAGTACTTC | CASSKEDLMSGREETQYF
. | TRBD2 | TRBJ2-7 | TRBV7-9 | TGTGCCAGCAGCTTAGGCGCCGACGGGACTAGCGGGAGTCCCTACGAGCAGTACTTC | CASSLGADGTSGSPYEQYF
. | . | TRBJ1-2 | TRBV7-2 | TGTGCCAGCAGCTTGGATCTAGCCAGGGTGAACTATGGCTACACCTTC | CASSLDLARVNYGYTF
. | . | TRBJ1-6 | TRBV9 | TGTGCCAGCAGCGTAGACAGCCATTCACCCCTCCACTTT | CASSVDSHSPLHF
. | . | TRBJ2-4 | TRBV13 | TGTGCCAGCAGCTTTAGGTCGGGGAACATTCAGTACTTC | CASSFRSGNIQYF
. | . | TRBJ2-1 | TRBV9 | TGTGCCAGCAGCGTAGCCCCCCCCAGCAATGAGCAGTTCTTC | CASSVAPPSNEQFF
. | . | TRBJ2-5 | TRBV10-2 | TGCGCCAGCGGACAGCAAGAGACCCAGTACTTC | CASGQQETQYF
. | . | TRBJ2-7 | TRBV6-5 | TGTGCCAGCAGTTACTCGGGGCAGGGGGGGCCCTTAGAGCAGTACTTC | CASSYSGQGGPLEQYF
. | TRBD1 | TRBJ1-1 | TRBV9 | TGTGCCAGCAGCGCCCGGGACAGGATGAACACTGAAGCTTTCTTT | CASSARDRMNTEAFF
. | . | TRBJ2-3 | TRBV7-2 | TGTGCCAGCAGCTTTAGGCGGGGGCCAAGCACAGATACGCAGTATTTT | CASSFRRGPSTDTQYF
. | TRBD1 | TRBJ1-5 | TRBV3-1/TRBV3-2 | TGTGCCAGCAGCGGGACAGTGGGAAGCAATCAGCCCCAGCATTTT | CASSGTVGSNQPQHF
. | . | TRBJ1-1 | TRBV29-1 | TGCAGCGTTGAAGGGACTCGAAGGAACACTGAAGCTTTCTTT | CSVEGTRRNTEAFF
. | . | TRBJ1-5 | TRBV21-1 | TGTGCCAGCAGCAAAGTGGGGGATAGCAATCAGCCCCAGCATTTT | CASSKVGDSNQPQHF
. | TRBD1 | TRBJ2-4 | TRBV11-1 | TGTGCCAGCAGAGGACAGGACGGTGGAGCCAAAAACATTCAGTACTTC | CASRGQDGGAKNIQYF
. | . | TRBJ2-4 | TRBV27 | TGTGCCACCAGCCCTACCTGGATCAAAAACATTCAGTACTTC | CATSPTWIKNIQYF
. | TRBD1 | TRBJ1-6 | TRBV6-5 | TGTGCCAGCCGCAGGGACAGGGCCAGTCCATTGACCCTCCACTTT | CASRRDRASPLTLHF
. | . | TRBJ2-7 | TRBV20-1 | TGCAGTGCTAGCAGGGACTACGAGCAGTACTTC | CSASRDYEQYF
. | . | TRBJ2-7 | TRBV7-8 | TGTGCCAGCAGCTTAAGGGACACTGCCTACGAGCAGTACTTC | CASSLRDTAYEQYF
. | . | TRBJ2-5 | TRBV28 | TGTGCCAGCAGGGCCGGCGACAGGGGAGGGGAGACCCAGTACTTC | CASRAGDRGGETQYF
. | . | TRBJ1-4 | TRBV7-9 | TGTGCCAGCAGCCCCGTGCCCCTGGGGAGTGAAAAACTGTTTTTT | CASSPVPLGSEKLFF
. | . | TRBJ1-4 | TRBV6-5 | TGTGCCAGCAGACCCCAAGGGCTCGGTGAAAAACTGTTTTTT | CASRPQGLGEKLFF
. | . | TRBJ1-1 | TRBV19 | TGTGCCAGTAGTACTCTCACGGTGGCCAACACTGAAGCTTTCTTT | CASSTLTVANTEAFF
. | TRBD2 | TRBJ2-5 | TRBV3-1/TRBV3-2 | TGTGCCAGCAGCCAAGAGGGAGGGGAAGAGACCCAGTACTTC | CASSQEGGEETQYF
. | . | TRBJ1-1 | TRBV20-1 | TGCAGTGGCCCAGGGAACACTGAAGCTTTCTTT | CSGPGNTEAFF
. | . | TRBJ1-2 | TRBV19 | TGTGCCAGTAGTATTTTTGGGGGCGCGAACTATGGCTACACCTTC | CASSIFGGANYGYTF
. | . | TRBJ1-6 | TRBV5-6 | TGTGCCAGCAGCCTCGGACTCCGAGGGAATTCACCCCTCCACTTT | CASSLGLRGNSPLHF
. | TRBD1 | TRBJ2-7 | TRBV6-5 | TGTGCCAGCGTGCTTGGGGGGACAGGGGGCTACGAGCAGTACTTC | CASVLGGTGGYEQYF
. | TRBD2 | TRBJ2-7 | TRBV28 | TGTGCCAGCAGCACCGCCCGCTCCCTAGCGGCAACTAACTCCTACGAGCAGTACTTC | CASSTARSLAATNSYEQYF
. | TRBD1 | TRBJ1-1 | TRBV5-1 | TGCGCCAGCAGCTCAGAGCAGGGGGTGGTCACTGAAGCTTTCTTT | CASSSEQGVVTEAFF
. | . | TRBJ2-1 | TRBV9 | TGTGCCAGCAGCGTACAGGCGGGCCTTTGGGAGCAGTTCTTC | CASSVQAGLWEQFF